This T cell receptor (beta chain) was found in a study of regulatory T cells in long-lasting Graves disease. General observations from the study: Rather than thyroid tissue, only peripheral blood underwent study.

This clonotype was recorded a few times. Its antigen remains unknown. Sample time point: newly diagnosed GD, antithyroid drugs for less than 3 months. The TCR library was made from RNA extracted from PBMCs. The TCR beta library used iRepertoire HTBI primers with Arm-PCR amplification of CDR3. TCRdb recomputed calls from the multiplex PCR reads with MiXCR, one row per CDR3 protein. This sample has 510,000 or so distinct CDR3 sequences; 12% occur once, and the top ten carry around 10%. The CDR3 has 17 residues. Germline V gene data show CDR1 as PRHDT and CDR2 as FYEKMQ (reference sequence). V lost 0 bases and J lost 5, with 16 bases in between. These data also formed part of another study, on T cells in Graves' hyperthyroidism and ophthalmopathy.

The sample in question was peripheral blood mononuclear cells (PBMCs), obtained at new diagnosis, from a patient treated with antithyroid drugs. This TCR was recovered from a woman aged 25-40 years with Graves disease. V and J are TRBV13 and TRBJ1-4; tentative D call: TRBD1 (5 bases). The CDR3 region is CASSLGLLGTENEKLFF. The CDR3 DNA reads TGTGCCAGCAGCTTAGGCCTTCTGGGGACGGAGAATGAAAAACTGTTTTTT.